This TCR beta chain was retrieved from a study of blood T cells in healthy people across ages. As to this clonotype: At one end, the junction sequence differs from germline, possibly due to a read error.

From germline, CDR1 is SGHRS and CDR2 YFSETQ. The CDR3 is 15 residues long. Alongside a J-beta primer mix, a sample-barcoded 5' primer served in a second PCR lasting roughly 7 to 11 cycles. MiXCR, run by TCRdb on the 5' RACE reads, gives a single entry per CDR3 protein. The table has about 930,000 distinct CDR3 sequences, about 29% seen once. The sample also formed part of further work on T cells of mothers and their children. Turning to that study: Study donors consisted of a few healthy Caucasian mothers and their six children.

V is TRBV5-1 and J is TRBJ2-3; D might be TRBD1 (6 bases). The TCR originated in a woman aged 40 to 50 in good health. Sequenced sample: blood. CDR3 DNA: TGCGCCGGCAGCTTGGACGGGAACAGGGCAGATACGCAGTATTTT. Encoded protein: CAGSLDGNRADTQYF.